This is a list of T cell receptor beta chains from one sample in a study of blood T cell repertoires in COVID-19. Clones were read by immunoSEQ multiplex PCR, and TCRdb kept only the in-frame ones, dropping some. The repertoire has 75,000 to 100,000 clones, roughly 85% of them found once; the top ten carry approximately 4.5%. The sequencing sample was made of peripheral blood. The receptors stem from a man in his 70s with acute or convalescent COVID-19. Both conserved end residues are part of each CDR3. D genes are given only for firm matches. Size is omitted from some rows. Given values are once, few, many or a class for expanded clones.

clone_size	d_call	v_call	j_call	cdr3_aa	cdr3_nt
-	TRBD1	TRBV5-6	TRBJ1-6	CASSIGTDSGSPLHF	TGTGCCAGCAGCATCGGGACAGACAGCGGTTCACCCCTCCACTTT
once	-	TRBV6-2/TRBV6-3	TRBJ1-1	CASSYQNTEAFF	TGTGCCAGCAGTTATCAGAACACTGAAGCTTTCTTT
-	TRBD1	TRBV19	TRBJ1-1	CASRTGVYTEAFF	TGTGCCAGTAGAACAGGGGTCTACACTGAAGCTTTCTTT
-	-	TRBV7-8	TRBJ1-3	CASSFGPVGASGNTIYF	TGTGCCAGCAGCTTCGGCCCCGTAGGGGCCTCTGGAAACACCATATATTTT
-	-	TRBV5-1	TRBJ2-1	CASSRENEQFF	TGCGCCAGCAGCCGAGAGAATGAGCAGTTCTTC
-	TRBD2	TRBV4-2	TRBJ2-1	CASSPERGNFNEQFF	TGTGCCAGCAGCCCGGAGCGGGGGAATTTCAATGAGCAGTTCTTC
-	TRBD1	TRBV4-1	TRBJ1-3	CASRPPGQGAGNTIYF	TGCGCCAGCAGACCCCCCGGACAGGGGGCTGGAAACACCATATATTTT
few	TRBD2	TRBV7-9	TRBJ2-1	CASSGPPGLAGLVYNEQFF	TGTGCCAGCAGCGGACCCCCGGGACTAGCGGGACTCGTTTACAATGAGCAGTTCTTC
-	TRBD2	TRBV19	TRBJ2-5	CASNSGGNKETQYF	TGTGCCTCCAATAGCGGGGGAAATAAAGAGACCCAGTACTTC
-	TRBD2	TRBV7-2	TRBJ2-6	CASSLSGGLSGANVLTF	TGTGCCAGCAGCTTAAGCGGGGGGCTCTCTGGGGCCAACGTCCTGACTTTC
-	-	TRBV21-1	TRBJ1-4	CASSLRDRGYGEKLFF	TGTGCCAGCAGCCTCCGGGACAGGGGATATGGGGAAAAACTGTTTTTT
-	TRBD1	TRBV6-1	TRBJ1-2	CASSEDRGAPYGYTF	TGTGCCAGCAGTGAGGACAGGGGCGCGCCCTATGGCTACACCTTC
once	TRBD1	TRBV29-1	TRBJ1-1	CSVATGVDTEAFF	TGCAGCGTTGCGACAGGGGTTGATACTGAAGCTTTCTTT
-	-	TRBV5-6	TRBJ1-1	CASSLPTGTEAFF	TGTGCCAGCAGCTTACCCACGGGCACTGAAGCTTTCTTT
-	TRBD1	TRBV5-1	TRBJ2-1	CASSLGTGAYNEQFF	TGCGCCAGCAGCTTGGGGACAGGAGCCTACAATGAGCAGTTCTTC
once	-	TRBV28	TRBJ1-2	CASSLWGPQGDRYYGYTF	TGTGCCAGCAGTTTATGGGGGCCCCAGGGTGATCGCTACTATGGCTACACCTTC
-	TRBD2	TRBV29-1	TRBJ2-3	CSVETSFSTDTQYF	TGCAGCGTAGAGACTAGCTTCAGCACAGATACGCAGTATTTT
-	-	TRBV10-1	TRBJ2-5	CASSARGNLETQYF	TGCGCCAGCAGTGCCCGGGGAAATCTGGAGACCCAGTACTTC
once	-	TRBV15	TRBJ1-3	CATSRDLPGNSGNTIYF	TGTGCCACCAGCAGAGATTTGCCAGGCAACTCTGGAAACACCATATATTTT
-	TRBD2	TRBV5-1	TRBJ2-3	CASSTGLAGITADTQYF	TGCGCCAGCAGCACCGGACTAGCGGGGATTACCGCAGATACGCAGTATTTT
-	-	TRBV5-1	TRBJ2-5	CASSPGAGQETQYF	TGCGCCAGCAGCCCTGGTGCAGGGCAAGAGACCCAGTACTTC
-	TRBD1	TRBV7-7	TRBJ2-3	CASSLNGQGLDTQYF	TGTGCCAGCAGCTTAAATGGACAGGGTTTAGATACGCAGTATTTT
few	-	TRBV10-3	TRBJ1-4	CAISESVGSNEKLFF	TGTGCCATCAGTGAGTCAGTCGGGTCTAATGAAAAACTGTTTTTT